This T cell receptor beta chain originates from a study of shared clonotypes between healthy human individuals. General study results and limits: Sharing of clonotypes among donors was expected to vary with sequencing depth.

On this clone itself: The antigen is unknown.

Replicate sorted-subset PCRs were loaded with roughly 190 ng DNA, roughly 33,000 T cell genomes. Assay used: immunoSEQ multiplex PCR; TCRdb lists only in-frame clones, some missing. This table has nearly 2 million clones, approximately 95% appearing once. The naive CD8 subset, CD45RO-negative cells positively selected for CCR7, excluded terminally differentiated effector memory CD45RA+ cells. HIV-negative, healthy adults without recent acute infections or vaccinations were the donors. V shed 2 bases and J shed 4 bases, with 9 bases lying between them. Germline V gene sequence: CDR1 SGHKS, CDR2 YYEKEE (reference sequence). The CDR3 is made up of 13 amino acids.

This clonotype originated in a man between 18 and 35 years old in good health. The chain joins TRBV5-5 to TRBJ1-1; D call uncertain. The material sequenced was naive CD8+ T cells sorted from blood. The CDR3 DNA follows: TGTGCCAGCAGCTTCTGGGTGGGCACTGAAGCTTTCTTT. Translating gives CASSFWVGTEAFF.